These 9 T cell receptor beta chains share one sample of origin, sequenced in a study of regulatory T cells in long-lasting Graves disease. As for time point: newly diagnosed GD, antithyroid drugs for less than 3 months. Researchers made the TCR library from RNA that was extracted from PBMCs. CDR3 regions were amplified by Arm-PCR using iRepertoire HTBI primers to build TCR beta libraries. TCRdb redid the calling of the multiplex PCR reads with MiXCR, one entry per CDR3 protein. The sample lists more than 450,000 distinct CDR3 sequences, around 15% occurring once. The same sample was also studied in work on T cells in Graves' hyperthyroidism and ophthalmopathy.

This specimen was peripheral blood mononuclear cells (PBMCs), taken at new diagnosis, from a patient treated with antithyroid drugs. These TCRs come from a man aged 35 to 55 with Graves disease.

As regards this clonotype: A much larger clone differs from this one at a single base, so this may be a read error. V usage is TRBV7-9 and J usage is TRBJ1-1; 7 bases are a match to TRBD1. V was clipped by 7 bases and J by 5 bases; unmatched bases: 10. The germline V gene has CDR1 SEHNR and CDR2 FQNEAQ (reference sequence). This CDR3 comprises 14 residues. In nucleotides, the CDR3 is TGTGCCAGCAACCTTGGGACAGATCCTACTGAAGCTTTCTTT. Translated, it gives CASNLGTDPTEAFF.

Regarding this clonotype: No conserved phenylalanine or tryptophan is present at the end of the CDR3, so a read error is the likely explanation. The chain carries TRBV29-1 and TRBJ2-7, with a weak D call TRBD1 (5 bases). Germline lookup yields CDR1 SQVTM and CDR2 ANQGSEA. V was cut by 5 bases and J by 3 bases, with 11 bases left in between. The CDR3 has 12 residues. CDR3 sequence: CSVWEGVYEQYS. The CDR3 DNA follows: TGCAGCGTTTGGGAAGGGGTCTACGAGCAGTACTCC.

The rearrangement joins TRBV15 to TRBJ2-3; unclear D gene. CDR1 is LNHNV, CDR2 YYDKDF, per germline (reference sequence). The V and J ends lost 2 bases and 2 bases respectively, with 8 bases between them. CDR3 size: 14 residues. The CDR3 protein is CATSRYPNTDTQYF. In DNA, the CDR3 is TGTGCCACCAGCAGATATCCTAACACAGATACGCAGTATTTT.

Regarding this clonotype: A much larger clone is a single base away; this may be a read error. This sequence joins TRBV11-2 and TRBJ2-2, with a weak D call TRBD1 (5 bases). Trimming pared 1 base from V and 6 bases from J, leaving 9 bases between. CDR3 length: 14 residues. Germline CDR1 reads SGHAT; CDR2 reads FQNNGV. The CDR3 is CASSLARVAGELFF. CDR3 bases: TGTGCCAGCAGCTTAGCCAGGGTGGCCGGGGAGCTGTTTTTT.

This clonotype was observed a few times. The DNA for the CDR3 is TGTGCCAGCACCCGGACTAGCGGGAGCAGGAAGTTCTTC. This sequence encodes CASTRTSGSRKFF. The rearrangement joins TRBV27 to TRBJ2-1; 13 nucleotides match TRBD2. From germline, CDR1 is MNHEY and CDR2 SMNVEV (reference sequence). The CDR3 loop spans 13 amino acids. V lost 7 bases, J lost 14 bases, and 8 bases stayed unmatched.

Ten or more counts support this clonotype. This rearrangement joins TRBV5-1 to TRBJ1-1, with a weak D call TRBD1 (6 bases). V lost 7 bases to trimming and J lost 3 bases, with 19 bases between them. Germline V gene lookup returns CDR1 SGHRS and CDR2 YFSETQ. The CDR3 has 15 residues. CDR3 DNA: TGCGCCAGCGGACTAACCCCGACAGGAGACACTGAAGCTTTCTTT. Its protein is CASGLTPTGDTEAFF.

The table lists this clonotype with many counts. In DNA form, the CDR3 reads TGCGCCAGCAGTGGCGGAGCGGGAGGCTACAATGAGCAGTTCTTC. It is translated as CASSGGAGGYNEQFF. The J gene is TRBJ2-1, the V gene TRBV10-2; 9 bases match TRBD2. V was pared by 4 bases and J by 3 bases, with 4 bases of the junction left unmatched. Germline CDR1 is WSHSY and CDR2 is SAAADI. The CDR3 loop spans 15 amino acids.

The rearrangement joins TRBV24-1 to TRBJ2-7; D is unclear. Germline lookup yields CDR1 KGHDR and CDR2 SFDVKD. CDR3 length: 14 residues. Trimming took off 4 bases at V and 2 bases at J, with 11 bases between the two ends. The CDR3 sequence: CATSDSDGTYEQYF. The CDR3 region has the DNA TGTGCCACCAGTGACTCTGATGGGACCTACGAGCAGTACTTC.

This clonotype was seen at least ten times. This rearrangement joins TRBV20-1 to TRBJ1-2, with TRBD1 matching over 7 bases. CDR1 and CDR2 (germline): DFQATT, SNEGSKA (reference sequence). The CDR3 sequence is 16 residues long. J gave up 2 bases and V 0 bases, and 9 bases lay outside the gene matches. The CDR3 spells CSARDWRGGENYGYTF. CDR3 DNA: TGCAGTGCTAGAGATTGGAGAGGGGGCGAAAACTATGGCTACACCTTC.